By share, the clone carrying this T cell receptor (beta chain) counts as medium-sized. Sequencing used immunoSEQ v3.0 at survey level. Some clones are missing from TCRdb's copy, which holds only in-frame ones; the method was immunoSEQ multiplex PCR. The table has under 20,000 clones, approximately 85% seen once; the top ten hold approximately 6.5%. This sample is drawn from a study of long-term antiretroviral therapy in people with HIV. V lost 6 bases and J lost 6, with 14 bases in between. The CDR3 is 14 amino acids. Germline CDR1 is MDHEN and CDR2 is SYDVKM. The chain recombines TRBV28 with TRBJ1-4; D is perhaps TRBD1 (6 bases). This receptor was taken from a man aged 18 to 30 with HIV. Specimen: unsorted PBMCs, collected at the start of antiretroviral therapy, before treatment. In DNA form, the CDR3 reads TGTGCCAGCAGATCCGGGACATGGGATGAAAAACTGTTTTTT. It is translated as CASRSGTWDEKLFF.